These 17 T cell receptor beta chains were sequenced from one sample in a study of T cells in Graves' hyperthyroidism and ophthalmopathy. Amplified regions were TCR beta CDR3 sequences from RNA transcripts. The HTBI primer set served for first-round RT-PCR of the TCR CDR3. TCRdb recomputed calls from the multiplex PCR reads with MiXCR, one row per CDR3 protein. Of a few hundred thousand distinct CDR3 sequences listed, 15% are singletons. The sample taken for sequencing was blood. These receptors were obtained from a young woman with Graves' hyperthyroidism.

This chain joins TRBV29-1 and TRBJ2-1; TRBD2 matches at 7 bases. Germline loops: CDR1 SQVTM, CDR2 ANQGSEA. This CDR3 is built from 16 residues. V lost 2 bases and J lost 3; bases outside the gene matches: 10. DNA for the CDR3: TGCAGCGTTGAATCCGCAGCGGGATTGAGCTACAATGAGCAGTTCTTC. Encoded protein: CSVESAAGLSYNEQFF.

There are a few counts of this clonotype. The J gene is TRBJ2-1, the V gene TRBV20-1, with D perhaps TRBD2 (6 bases). Germline V gene lookup returns CDR1 DFQATT and CDR2 SNEGSKA (reference sequence). Trimming stripped 2 bases from V and 5 bases from J, with 10 bases between. The CDR3 is 13 residues long. The DNA for the CDR3 is TGCAGTGCTAGACGGGACTTTAACAATGAGCAGTTCTTC. Residues: CSARRDFNNEQFF.

This clonotype was counted between two and nine times. This chain links TRBV9 with TRBJ2-7; TRBD2 matches at 8 bases. Per germline, CDR1 SGDLS and CDR2 YYNGEE. The junction had 3 bases not matched to a gene; V was cut back by 2 bases and J by 2 bases. There are 14 residues in the CDR3. The CDR3 is CASSVGLVPYEQYF. As DNA, the CDR3 is TGTGCCAGCAGCGTGGGACTAGTCCCCTACGAGCAGTACTTC.

This clonotype was picked up a small number of times. This rearrangement joins TRBV20-1 to TRBJ2-1, with TRBD2 matching over 10 bases. Germline V lookup: CDR1 DFQATT, CDR2 SNEGSKA (reference sequence). CDR3 length: 15 amino acids. V was clipped by 2 bases and J by 6 bases; unmatched bases: 7. The chain's CDR3 is CSARNLAGAFNEQFF. DNA of the CDR3: TGCAGTGCTAGAAATCTAGCGGGAGCCTTCAATGAGCAGTTCTTC.

This clonotype was seen once. The chain recombines TRBV2 with TRBJ2-7; 9 bases agree with TRBD1. V dropped 6 bases and J dropped 2; count of bases not matched to a gene: 11. The CDR3 has 16 amino acids. Germline V gene data show CDR1 as SNHLY and CDR2 as FYNNEI. CDR3 in DNA: TGTGCCAGCAGATATCTGCCGGGACAGGGTACCTACGAGCAGTACTTC. Translated, it gives CASRYLPGQGTYEQYF.

This clonotype has only a few counts. The CDR3 coding sequence is TGTGCCAGTAGTATACCCGGGACAGGGAGCGATGAGCAGTTCTTC. Its translation: CASSIPGTGSDEQFF. V usage is TRBV19 and J usage is TRBJ2-1; TRBD1 matches at 9 bases. The trim removed 2 bases at V and 8 bases at J, leaving 7 bases unmatched. The CDR3 has 15 amino acids. Germline lookup yields CDR1 LNHDA and CDR2 SQIVND (reference sequence).

This clonotype has ten or more counts. The V gene is TRBV12-3 or TRBV12-4, the J gene TRBJ1-5; D gene ambiguous. Between the trimmed V and J ends, which lost 3 bases and 5 bases, there was a span of 11 bases. The CDR3 sequence is 14 residues long. DNA of the CDR3: TGTGCCAGCAGTTTTCTCAAGGTGGATCAGCCCCAGCATTTT. Protein sequence: CASSFLKVDQPQHF.

This clonotype was seen only a few times. The junction shows a germline mismatch at one end, possibly a read error. The rearrangement links TRBV29-1 to TRBJ1-5; 11 bases align to TRBD1. The CDR3 contains 12 residues. The germline gives CDR1 SQVTM, CDR2 ANQGSEA. CDR3 DNA sequence: TGCAGCGTTCGGACAGGGGGCCAGCCCCGGCATTTT. Encoded protein: CSVRTGGQPRHF.

This clonotype has only a few counts. The chain recombines TRBV11-2 with TRBJ1-1; D not resolved. CDR3 length equals 15 residues. The V gene's germline CDR1 is SGHAT and CDR2 FQNNGV. Trimming took 1 base from V and 3 from J, leaving 12 bases between them. The CDR3 DNA is TGTGCCAGCAGCTTAGGTGGGAGTAAGGACACTGAAGCTTTCTTT. Translation: CASSLGGSKDTEAFF.

In its sample, this clonotype was seen many times. The chain recombines TRBV5-1 with TRBJ2-7; the D call may be TRBD1 or TRBD2 (5 bases each). With 3 bases removed from V and 1 base from J, the gap between germline ends came to 14 bases. The CDR3 loop spans 15 amino acids. Germline V CDR1 and CDR2: SGHRS, YFSETQ. The CDR3 here is CASSSSQGPSYEQYF. CDR3 DNA sequence: TGCGCCAGCAGCTCCTCGCAGGGACCTTCCTACGAGCAGTACTTC.

Ten or more counts support this clonotype. The chain combines TRBV18 with TRBJ2-2; D is unresolved. There are 14 residues in the CDR3. V lost 3 bases and J lost 6, with 11 bases in between. The germline CDR1 and CDR2 sequences are KGHSH and LQKENI. The chain's CDR3 is CASSPRRVAGELFF. CDR3 nucleotide sequence: TGTGCCAGCTCACCCAGGAGAGTAGCCGGGGAGCTGTTTTTT.

The chain couples TRBV2 to TRBJ2-7, with 11 bases matching TRBD2. Trimming at V came to 2 bases and at J to 6 bases, leaving 3 bases not matched to a gene. The germline CDR1 and CDR2 sequences are SNHLY and FYNNEI. The CDR3 contains 14 residues. The CDR3 DNA reads TGTGCCAGCAGTGAATACCTAGCGGGAGGCGAGCAGTACTTC. Translation gives CASSEYLAGGEQYF.

The sample holds many counts of this clonotype. V gene TRBV12-3 or TRBV12-4 combines with J gene TRBJ2-1; either TRBD1 or TRBD2 may fit D (6 bases each). V was cut by 6 bases and J by 7 bases, with 19 bases left in between. The CDR3 length is 15 residues. Here the CDR3 reads CASRILGGSVNEQFF. The CDR3 region has the DNA TGTGCCAGCAGAATCCTAGGGGGGTCGGTTAATGAGCAGTTCTTC.

This clonotype was observed once. The chain is built from TRBV11-2 and TRBJ2-1, with 13 bases matching TRBD2. The length of the CDR3 is 16 residues. Germline CDR1 is SGHAT and CDR2 is FQNNGV. J lost 3 bases, V lost 2 bases, and 1 base had no gene match. The CDR3 sequence is CASSLWTSGGYNEQFF. CDR3 nucleotide sequence: TGTGCCAGCAGCTTATGGACTAGCGGGGGCTACAATGAGCAGTTCTTC.

As to this clonotype: A far bigger clonotype differs at one base, so this is likely a read error. The rearrangement uses TRBV12-3 or TRBV12-4 and TRBJ2-1; 12 bases fit TRBD2. The CDR3 spans 14 residues. The CDR3 DNA sequence: TGTGCCAGCAGTCTAGCGGGAGGGTACAATGAGCGGTTCTTC. Translation: CASSLAGGYNERFF.

This clonotype was detected ten times or more. The chain recombines TRBV6-1 with TRBJ2-3; the D gene is possibly TRBD1 (5 bases). Germline CDR1 MNHNS, CDR2 SASEGT. The CDR3 totals 14 residues. Trimming pared 4 bases from V and 3 bases from J, leaving 11 bases between. This CDR3 is CASSGGRETDTQYF. For the CDR3, the DNA is TGTGCCAGCAGTGGTGGCAGGGAAACAGATACGCAGTATTTT.

Regarding this clonotype: A much larger clone sits a single nucleotide away, making a read error possible. The genes are TRBV30 and TRBJ2-1; D might be TRBD2 (5 bases). This CDR3 is 12 amino acids long. The germline CDR1 and CDR2 sequences are GTSNPN and SVGIG (reference sequence). CDR3 in amino acids: CARRLEYNEQFF. CDR3 in DNA: TGTGCCCGGAGGTTAGAGTACAATGAGCAGTTCTTC.